This T cell receptor beta chain stems from a study of blood T cell repertoires in COVID-19. Study at large: Both acute and convalescent COVID-19 samples were obtained from the United States, Italy and Spain. PBMCs, B-cell-depleted T cells, or T cells were the source of the cDNA or gDNA that made up the material.

Germline CDR1 and CDR2: MDHEN and SYDVKM. This CDR3 spans 13 amino acids. Trimming stripped 6 bases from V and 4 bases from J, with 10 bases between. Profiling relied on immunoSEQ multiplex PCR, and the TCRdb table lists in-frame clones only, not all of them. The profile shows roughly 110,000 clones, about 82% of them singletons. Followed over time, Seattle patients had been enrolled while infection was active. This TCR was recovered from an elderly man with COVID-19, enrolled during active disease. J is TRBJ1-3 and V is TRBV28, with unresolved D. The sample taken for sequencing was peripheral blood. The CDR3 protein is CASSPTTGNTIYF. The CDR3 nucleotides read TGTGCCAGCAGCCCGACAACCGGAAACACCATATATTTT.